The 19 T cell receptor beta chains below all came from one sample that was sequenced in a study of beta chain features in type 1 diabetes. General study points: All four CD4+ subsets from Type 1 diabetes patients carried moderately but significantly shorter TCRB CDR3s.

No cognate antigen is known for these TCRs. Sequenced material consisted of expressed TCRB transcripts (all of the isolated RNA was reverse transcribed). Sequencing was performed with immunoSEQ multiplex PCR; in TCRdb, only in-frame clones are kept and a portion is missing. The data hold 250,000 or so clones, with more than 11% observed a single time. Material: naive CD4+ T cells from blood. Receptors were obtained from a young man with type 1 diabetes.

The V gene is TRBV15, the J gene TRBJ2-2, with a tentative D call TRBD2 (5 bases). The CDR3 is 18 residues long. Germline V gives CDR1 LNHNV, CDR2 YYDKDF (reference sequence). V dropped 2 bases and J dropped 2 bases, with 18 bases sitting between them. CDR3 DNA sequence: TGTGCCACCAGCAGACCCTATAAGGCGCTAGCTAACACCGGGGAGCTGTTTTTT. Its translation: CATSRPYKALANTGELFF.

This clone was counted between two and nine times. The chain combines TRBV6-1 with TRBJ1-5; D not certain. Germline loops: CDR1 MNHNS, CDR2 SASEGT. The CDR3 contains 18 residues. V shed 0 bases and J shed 0 bases, with 15 bases lying between them. CDR3 in amino acids: CASSEAIPDYYSNQPQHF. The CDR3 nucleotides are TGTGCCAGCAGTGAAGCAATTCCAGACTACTATAGCAATCAGCCCCAGCATTTT.

This clone has just a few counts. V gene TRBV18 combines with J gene TRBJ2-1, with D possibly being TRBD1 (6 bases). The CDR3 is made up of 14 amino acids. Deletions cut 6 bases from V and 3 bases from J, with 12 bases between. Germline CDR1 KGHSH, CDR2 LQKENI. In DNA form, the CDR3 reads TGTGCCAGCTCCCCCTCGGACAGCTACAATGAGCAGTTCTTC. This gives the protein CASSPSDSYNEQFF.

In DNA form, the CDR3 reads TGTGCCAGCAGCTTAGAAGGGGTTTCACCCCTCCACTTT. It specifies CASSLEGVSPLHF. The rearrangement joins TRBV11-2 to TRBJ1-6; a possible D gene is TRBD1 (5 bases). Germline values: CDR1 SGHAT, CDR2 FQNNGV. There are 13 residues in the CDR3. Trimming left V 0 bases short and J 9 bases short, with 6 bases between.

The V and J genes are TRBV7-9 and TRBJ2-1, with TRBD2 matching 11 bases. Trimming at V came to 7 bases and at J to 7 bases, leaving 9 bases not matched to a gene. The CDR3 is 15 residues long. Germline V gene lookup returns CDR1 SEHNR and CDR2 FQNEAQ (reference sequence). The CDR3 nucleotides are TGTGCCAGCACTGATTTGGCTAGCGGGAGGAATGAGCAGTTCTTC. This sequence encodes CASTDLASGRNEQFF. Complete variable domain (other parts from reference TRBV7-9 and TRBJ2-1): DTGVSQNPRHKITKRGQNVTFRCDPISEHNRLYWYRQTLGQGPEFLTYFQNEAQLEKSRLLSDRFSAERPKGSFSTLEIQRTEQGDSAMYLCASTDLASGRNEQFFGPGTRLTVL.

V gene TRBV18 combines with J gene TRBJ2-7; 7 bases match TRBD2. This CDR3 region has 13 residues. Unmatched junction bases numbered 4, after V lost 6 bases and J lost 2 bases. Germline V gene lookup returns CDR1 KGHSH and CDR2 LQKENI. The DNA of the CDR3 is TGTGCCAGCTCTCAGGGAGGGGCCTACGAGCAGTACTTC. Its protein product is CASSQGGAYEQYF.

The gene calls are TRBV7-2 and TRBJ2-3, with TRBD2 as a possible D gene (6 bases). The CDR3 is 14 amino acids. Germline lookup yields CDR1 SGHTA and CDR2 FQGNSA. With 5 bases removed from V and 1 base from J, the gap between germline ends came to 10 bases. CDR3 nucleotides: TGTGCCAGCAGCCGATCTAGCGGCACAGATACGCAGTATTTT. Amino acid sequence: CASSRSSGTDTQYF.

The rearrangement joins TRBV18 to TRBJ1-6; a weak D match, TRBD1 (6 bases). Germline CDR1 and CDR2: KGHSH and LQKENI. The V end lost 2 bases, the J end lost 8 bases, and 19 bases lay between the germline ends. The CDR3 has 17 amino acids. The CDR3 protein is CASSPAGTSGMDSPLHF. For the CDR3, the DNA is TGTGCCAGCTCACCAGCCGGGACATCGGGAATGGATTCACCCCTCCACTTT.

The chain links TRBV6-4 to TRBJ1-1; TRBD1 might be the D (6 bases). Trimming shortened V by 5 bases and J by 4 bases, and 11 bases separated the two germline ends. Germline CDR1 and CDR2: MRHNA and SNTAGT. The CDR3 runs to 13 residues. The CDR3 reads CASSQLRGTEAFF. CDR3 coding DNA: TGTGCCAGCAGTCAGCTCAGGGGCACTGAAGCTTTCTTT.

The table lists this clone with a few counts. V usage is TRBV7-2 and J usage is TRBJ2-4, with 7 bases fitting TRBD1. Germline trimming cut 5 bases from V and 6 bases from J; bases unmatched to any gene: 13. Germline V gives CDR1 SGHTA, CDR2 FQGNSA. This CDR3 is 16 amino acids long. CDR3 coding DNA: TGTGCCAGCAGCCCGACAGGGAACCTTTGGGGAAACATTCAGTACTTC. This gives the protein CASSPTGNLWGNIQYF.

A few counts support this clone. The V call is TRBV7-2, the J call TRBJ2-7; weak D call: TRBD2 (5 bases). The CDR3 has 13 residues. V lost 4 bases and J 7 bases, leaving 14 bases between the germline ends. Germline CDR1 SGHTA, CDR2 FQGNSA. The CDR3 nucleotides read TGTGCCAGCAGCTCACGGGGTAAATTGGAGCAGTACTTC. Translating gives CASSSRGKLEQYF.

The chain uses TRBV9 and TRBJ2-5; 9 nucleotides align to TRBD2. CDR3 length: 16 amino acids. V lost 2 bases, J lost 0 bases, and 5 bases stayed unmatched. CDR1 is SGDLS and CDR2 is YYNGEE in the germline V gene. In nucleotides, the CDR3 is TGTGCCAGCAGCGTCCGGGCTAGCGGGGACCAAGAGACCCAGTACTTC. Protein product: CASSVRASGDQETQYF.

This clone occurred a few times. The chain employs TRBV21-1 and TRBJ2-3; TRBD1, the D gene given by the table, was not confirmed from the DNA. TRBV21-1 is labeled a pseudogene. The CDR3 runs 17 residues. In DNA, the CDR3 is TGTGCCAGCAGCAGAAAGGGGGACAGGGGCAGCACAGATACGCAGTATTTT. Encoded protein: CASSRKGDRGSTDTQYF.

This clone was recorded a few times. The chain carries TRBV29-1 and TRBJ2-3; D call uncertain. V dropped 7 bases and J dropped 2 bases, with 4 bases sitting between them. CDR1 and CDR2 from the germline V gene are SQVTM and ANQGSEA. This CDR3 region has 10 residues. CDR3 sequence (DNA): TGCAGCGCGTACACAGATACGCAGTATTTT. Protein sequence: CSAYTDTQYF.

The rearrangement links TRBV5-1 to TRBJ2-1; TRBD2 aligns across 10 bases. The J segment lost 7 bases and the V segment lost 3 bases, leaving 7 bases of the junction unmatched. CDR1 and CDR2 from the germline V gene are SGHRS and YFSETQ. The CDR3 is 15 amino acids. CDR3: CASSSDSGRQNEQFF. In DNA, the CDR3 is TGCGCCAGCAGCTCTGATAGCGGGAGGCAGAATGAGCAGTTCTTC.

V gene TRBV23-1 combines with J gene TRBJ2-2; no reliable D call. TRBV23-1 is recorded as an ORF, its role being uncertain. The V and J ends lost 1 base and 0 bases respectively, with 9 bases between them. CDR3 length equals 16 residues. The CDR3 protein is CASSQLWASNTGELFF. DNA of the CDR3: TGCGCCAGCAGTCAATTGTGGGCGTCGAACACCGGGGAGCTGTTTTTT.

This clone was counted a few times. The chain is built from TRBV27 and TRBJ2-1; 12 bases fit TRBD2. Trimming cost V 5 bases and J 4 bases; bases outside gene matches: 9. CDR3 length: 17 residues. Germline assignment: CDR1 MNHEY and CDR2 SMNVEV (reference sequence). Written as DNA, the CDR3 is TGTGCCAGCAGTCTTCCACCTAGCGGGAGGGGGTACAATGAGCAGTTCTTC. This sequence encodes CASSLPPSGRGYNEQFF.

There are a few counts of this clone. Different DNA sequences within this sample yield the same CDR3. The V call is TRBV6-5, the J call TRBJ2-7; 7 nucleotides align to TRBD1. The CDR3 covers 15 residues. Germline values: CDR1 MNHEY, CDR2 SVGAGI. The ends lost 0 bases at V and 2 bases at J; junction bases unmatched: 4. This chain's CDR3 is CASSYSRQGAYEQYF. CDR3 DNA sequence: TGTGCCAGCAGTTACTCGAGACAGGGAGCCTACGAGCAGTACTTC.

This clone was picked up a small number of times. The chain carries TRBV5-6 and TRBJ1-3; D is perhaps TRBD1 (5 bases). The germline V and J ends were trimmed by 1 base and 0 bases, with 8 bases remaining between them. Germline CDR1 SGHDT, CDR2 YYEEEE. This CDR3 has 15 residues. For the CDR3, the DNA is TGTGCCAGCAGCTTGTGGGGGGGCTCTGGAAACACCATATATTTT. Protein product: CASSLWGGSGNTIYF.